A single T cell receptor beta chain is shown here with its context. Its target is unknown. Amplification used 60 Vbeta primers and 13 Jbeta primers. Assay used: immunoSEQ multiplex PCR; TCRdb lists only in-frame clones, some missing. This sample's table reports some 130,000 clones. The donors comprised healthy bone marrow donors. The data originate from a study of cytomegalovirus exposure and HLA in healthy donors. Study-level background: An early release of data contained about 85 million unique TCRs, which came from HLA-typed donors.

Whole-study results and caveats: Links to common viral pathogens appeared, in a later analysis, for several of the most significant clusters.

This receptor was taken from a woman aged 40 to 50 in good health and CMV-seronegative. Sequencing used PBMCs.

The CDR3 protein is CASSVGGGGRKTQYF. The DNA for the CDR3 is TGTGCCAGCAGCGTAGGCGGGGGGGGCCGTAAGACCCAGTACTTC. The chain couples TRBV9 to TRBJ2-5; 9 bases are shared with TRBD2. This CDR3 is 15 amino acids long. Germline CDR1 SGDLS, CDR2 YYNGEE. After removal of 0 bases from V and 6 bases from J, the junction contained 6 bases not matched to a gene.